The source of this T cell receptor beta chain is a study of blood T cell repertoires in COVID-19. Study as a whole: The United States, Italy and Spain were the sources of the acute and convalescent COVID-19 samples. Nucleic acid was either cDNA or gDNA, and it came from T cells, B-cell-depleted T cells, or PBMCs.

Followed over time, Seattle patients had been enrolled while infection was active. The germline CDR1 and CDR2 sequences are LGHNA and YSLEER. Trimming removed 1 base from V and 2 bases from J, with 13 bases in between. CDR3 size: 16 residues. In the original workflow: By means of reference gene primer amplification, nucleated cell counts were estimated. Generated by immunoSEQ multiplex PCR, the TCRdb table keeps only in-frame clones and is missing some. V and J calls and clone size follow that table, whereas D and trimming were derived from the DNA. Counted here are approximately 140,000 clones, around 91% occurring once; the ten biggest clones make up roughly 13%.

This sequence joins TRBV4-3 and TRBJ2-3; D may be TRBD1 (6 bases). This receptor was taken from a man younger than 30 with COVID-19, enrolled during active disease. The sequencing sample was made of peripheral blood. The CDR3 coding sequence is TGCGCCAGCAGCCAAGCCATAACAGGGCTCACAGATACGCAGTATTTT. Amino acid sequence: CASSQAITGLTDTQYF.